The 28 T cell receptor beta chains presented below share a single source sample, sequenced in a study of T cells in Graves' hyperthyroidism and ophthalmopathy. Authors of the study amplified TCR beta CDR3 regions from RNA transcripts. HTBI primers were the set used in a first-round RT-PCR of the TCR CDR3. TCRdb reprocessed the multiplex PCR reads with MiXCR, giving one entry per CDR3 protein. The table lists a few hundred thousand distinct CDR3 sequences, roughly 16% of them singletons, with 2.5% to 4% in the top ten. Sample: blood. The receptor source for this set is a woman in her forties with Graves' ophthalmopathy.

The V call is TRBV5-1, the J call TRBJ1-4; D not resolved. The CDR3 length is 13 residues. CDR1 SGHRS and CDR2 YFSETQ come from the germline V gene. With 2 bases removed from V and 6 bases from J, the gap between germline ends came to 8 bases. CDR3 sequence reads: CASSLRSDEKLFF. CDR3 DNA: TGCGCCAGCAGCTTAAGGTCGGATGAAAAACTGTTTTTT.

At least ten counts were recorded for this clonotype. The chain is built from TRBV20-1 and TRBJ1-1; perhaps TRBD1 as D (6 bases). This CDR3 is 20 amino acids long. V was pared by 0 bases and J by 1 base, with 27 bases between. Germline CDR1 and CDR2: DFQATT and SNEGSKA (reference sequence). The CDR3 reads CSARDPPPGGHWRGNTEAFF. DNA for the CDR3: TGCAGTGCTAGAGATCCCCCTCCCGGGGGGCATTGGAGAGGGAACACTGAAGCTTTCTTT.

The chain employs TRBV7-9 and TRBJ2-7, with TRBD2 matching over 12 bases. The CDR3 runs 14 residues. The V gene end was trimmed by 4 bases and the J gene end by 5 bases; junction bases not matched to a gene: 3. The germline gives CDR1 SEHNR, CDR2 FQNEAQ (reference sequence). The CDR3 DNA is TGTGCCAGCAGCTCCCGGACTAGCGGGAACGAGCAGTACTTC. Its protein is CASSSRTSGNEQYF.

The genes are TRBV2 and TRBJ1-5; 11 bases match TRBD1. Trimming took 6 bases from V and 0 from J; bases not matched to a gene: 1. The CDR3 covers 15 residues. Germline-derived CDR1 and CDR2 are SNHLY and FYNNEI. The CDR3 loop is CASSGQGASNQPQHF. In nucleotides, the CDR3 is TGTGCCAGCAGCGGACAGGGGGCTAGCAATCAGCCCCAGCATTTT. Combining the CDR3 with reference TRBV2 and TRBJ1-5 gives the whole variable domain EPEVTQTPSHQVTQMGQEVILRCVPISNHLYFYWYRQILGQKVEFLVSFYNNEISEKSEIFDDQFSVERPDGSNFTLKIRSTKLEDSAMYFCASSGQGASNQPQHFGDGTRLSIL.

This clonotype has a count of ten or more. V and J are TRBV11-2 and TRBJ2-3, with unresolved D. The germline V gene encodes CDR1 SGHAT and CDR2 FQNNGV. The CDR3 loop spans 12 amino acids. Trimming shortened V by 5 bases and J by 4 bases, and 7 bases separated the two germline ends. In DNA form, the CDR3 reads TGTGCCAGCAGCACGACGGCAGATACGCAGTATTTT. Translating gives CASSTTADTQYF.

V is TRBV5-1 and J is TRBJ1-1; no clear D. Germline CDR1 SGHRS, CDR2 YFSETQ. The CDR3 contains 12 residues. V was clipped by 0 bases and J by 10 bases, with 10 bases between them. CDR3 DNA: TGCGCCAGCAGCTTGGCCGATTATCCAGCTTTCTTT. The encoded protein is CASSLADYPAFF.

At least ten counts were recorded for this clonotype. This chain joins TRBV7-2 and TRBJ2-7; a possible D gene is TRBD1 (6 bases). Trimming stripped 4 bases from V and 7 bases from J, with 20 bases between. The CDR3 is 15 amino acids. Germline CDR1 SGHTA, CDR2 FQGNSA. The CDR3 DNA reads TGTGCCAGCAGCTCCCTCGGACGGGACAACGGTGAGCAGTACTTC. Amino acids: CASSSLGRDNGEQYF.

V and J are TRBV6-1 and TRBJ2-1; maybe TRBD1 (6 bases). The CDR3 has 11 amino acids. Germline lookup yields CDR1 MNHNS and CDR2 SASEGT. Trimming cost V 11 bases and J 9 bases, with 14 bases left between them. As DNA, the CDR3 is TGTGCCTCCACAGGGCCTCGTGAGCAGTTCTTC. Translated, it gives CASTGPREQFF.

This clonotype was found many times. This rearrangement joins TRBV20-1 to TRBJ2-7, with D unclear. From germline, CDR1 is DFQATT and CDR2 SNEGSKA (reference sequence). CDR3 length equals 14 residues. V was clipped by 0 bases and J by 5 bases, with 14 bases between them. The CDR3 coding sequence is TGCAGTGCTAGAGAATTGGGCAGCGTCGACGAGCAGTACTTC. Its translation: CSARELGSVDEQYF.

This clonotype was seen at least ten times. The chain is built from TRBV28 and TRBJ2-7, with 9 nucleotides matching TRBD2. The CDR3 consists of 15 residues. Germline lookup yields CDR1 MDHEN and CDR2 SYDVKM. V trimming: 2 bases; J trimming: 1 base; junction bases outside the gene matches: 3. The chain's CDR3 is CASSLPSGTSYEQYF. CDR3 sequence (DNA): TGTGCCAGCAGTTTACCTAGCGGGACTTCCTACGAGCAGTACTTC.

This clonotype was counted ten times or more. CDR3 amino acids: CASTSYGTGGYEQYF. DNA of the CDR3: TGTGCTAGCACCTCCTACGGGACAGGGGGCTACGAGCAGTACTTC. V gene TRBV12-5 combines with J gene TRBJ2-7, with 11 positions matching TRBD1. Trimming removed 9 bases from V and 3 bases from J; junction bases left unmatched: 10. Germline V lookup: CDR1 LGHNT, CDR2 FRNRAP. This CDR3 spans 15 amino acids.

The chain uses TRBV2 and TRBJ1-4; tentative D call: TRBD1 (6 bases). CDR3 length: 13 residues. From germline, CDR1 is SNHLY and CDR2 FYNNEI. V was cut by 10 bases and J by 4 bases, with 13 bases left in between. CDR3: CATGTTHNEKLFF. For the CDR3, the DNA is TGTGCCACCGGGACAACTCATAATGAAAAACTGTTTTTT.

This clonotype came up many times. The J gene is TRBJ2-5, the V gene TRBV20-1, with D uncertain. In germline, CDR1 is DFQATT, CDR2 SNEGSKA (reference sequence). Deletions cut 3 bases from V and 2 bases from J, with 7 bases between. The CDR3 has 12 residues. This chain's CDR3 is CSARTTQETQYF. The CDR3 DNA is TGCAGTGCTAGGACAACGCAAGAGACCCAGTACTTC.

This clonotype was seen at least ten times. The chain links TRBV5-1 to TRBJ2-7; no clear D gene. Germline loops: CDR1 SGHRS, CDR2 YFSETQ. This CDR3 has 13 amino acids. Trimming cost V 0 bases and J 3 bases, with 7 bases left between them. CDR3 DNA: TGCGCCAGCAGCTTGGACCCAAACTACGAGCAGTACTTC. Amino acids: CASSLDPNYEQYF. The full variable domain, completed using reference TRBV5-1 and TRBJ2-7, is KAGVTQTPRYLIKTRGQQVTLSCSPISGHRSVSWYQQTPGQGLQFLFEYFSETQRNKGNFPGRFSGRQFSNSRSEMNVSTLELGDSALYLCASSLDPNYEQYFGPGTRLTVT.

This clonotype was counted at least ten times. The gene calls are TRBV12-3 or TRBV12-4 and TRBJ1-6; 8 nucleotides match TRBD1. This CDR3 has 14 residues. V shed 6 bases, J shed 10 bases, and the junction held 8 bases outside the gene matches. Here the CDR3 DNA reads TGTGCCAGCAGACGAGGACAGGGTGGCTCACCCCTCCACTTT. It codes for CASRRGQGGSPLHF.

This clonotype showed up just a few times. This sequence joins TRBV11-1 and TRBJ2-1; D might be TRBD2 (5 bases). The CDR3 is 18 residues long. Germline V CDR1 and CDR2: SGHAT, FQDESV (reference sequence). V was shortened by 4 bases and J by 3 bases, with 22 bases between the two germline ends. CDR3 sequence (DNA): TGTGCCAGCAGCTCACGCTCCTGGGGTTTCGGAGGCTACAATGAGCAGTTCTTC. This codes for CASSSRSWGFGGYNEQFF.

This clonotype came up many times. The chain links TRBV7-8 to TRBJ2-7; 11 bases are a match to TRBD2. V shed 3 bases and J 2 bases; nucleotides not matched to a gene: 3. The CDR3 has 15 residues. Germline V lookup: CDR1 SGHVS, CDR2 FQNEAQ. The CDR3 protein is CASSLNSGGAYEQYF. Here the CDR3 DNA reads TGTGCCAGCAGCTTGAATAGCGGGGGGGCCTACGAGCAGTACTTC.

The rearrangement links TRBV10-3 to TRBJ1-3; D not resolved. The CDR3 loop spans 15 amino acids. Trimming removed 0 bases at V and 6 bases at J, with 12 bases between. The germline V gene encodes CDR1 ENHRY and CDR2 SYGVKD. This CDR3 reads CAISESNGLENTIYF. CDR3 DNA sequence: TGTGCCATCAGTGAGTCGAATGGGCTCGAAAACACCATATATTTT.

The chain couples TRBV3-1 to TRBJ2-1; D may be TRBD1 or TRBD2 (6 bases each). CDR3 length: 14 amino acids. CDR1 and CDR2 (germline): LGHDT, YNNKEL (reference sequence). Trimming removed 5 bases from V and 4 bases from J, with 12 bases in between. CDR3 coding DNA: TGTGCCAGCAGCGCTTCGGGGGCATACAATGAGCAGTTCTTC. Protein: CASSASGAYNEQFF.

A remark on this clonotype: This may be a read error, as it is one base from a much larger clone. The rearrangement joins TRBV5-1 to TRBJ1-1; perhaps TRBD1 as D (6 bases). Germline CDR1 and CDR2: SGHRS and YFSETQ. The CDR3 contains 14 residues. This CDR3 reads CASSQGHGNTGAFF. The CDR3 region has the DNA TGCGCCAGCAGCCAGGGGCACGGGAACACTGGAGCTTTCTTT.

This clonotype was seen many times. The rearrangement uses TRBV2 and TRBJ2-2; 9 bases are shared with TRBD1. This CDR3 contains 15 residues. CDR1 and CDR2 from the germline V gene are SNHLY and FYNNEI. V was pared by 3 bases and J by 6 bases, with 5 bases of the junction left unmatched. CDR3: CASSEIQGASGELFF. The DNA of the CDR3 is TGTGCCAGCAGTGAGATACAGGGGGCTTCCGGGGAGCTGTTTTTT.

V and J are TRBV19 and TRBJ2-1; D remains ambiguous. The germline CDR1 and CDR2 sequences are LNHDA and SQIVND (reference sequence). The CDR3 is made up of 14 amino acids. V lost 10 bases and J lost 9, with 22 bases in between. Written as DNA, the CDR3 is TGTGCCATAGTCCCACCTCACCGCCGCCCTGAGCAGTTCTTC. Translated, it gives CAIVPPHRRPEQFF.

This chain uses TRBV29-1 with TRBJ1-3; D remains unclear. This CDR3 has 14 amino acids. Germline-derived CDR1 and CDR2 are SQVTM and ANQGSEA. V lost 6 bases and J lost 0, with 12 bases in between. Written as DNA, the CDR3 is TGCAGCGTGGCGCCTAGGTCCTCTGGAAACACCATATATTTT. This encodes CSVAPRSSGNTIYF.

This clonotype was counted at least ten times. The V gene is TRBV20-1, the J gene TRBJ2-5; 7 bases are a match to TRBD1. V dropped 5 bases and J dropped 5; count of bases not matched to a gene: 8. CDR3 size: 13 residues. Germline V gene data show CDR1 as DFQATT and CDR2 as SNEGSKA (reference sequence). CDR3 protein: CSAPQGSGETQYF. CDR3 DNA: TGCAGTGCTCCACAGGGGTCAGGCGAGACCCAGTACTTC.

Turning to this clonotype: Lacking the conserved final phenylalanine or tryptophan, this CDR3 likely reflects a read error. J is TRBJ2-7 and V is TRBV10-3; weak D call: TRBD1 (5 bases). Germline V CDR1 and CDR2: ENHRY, SYGVKD. The CDR3 loop spans 14 amino acids. The ends were cut back, 8 bases at V and 3 bases at J, with 17 bases in the middle. CDR3 sequence (DNA): TGTGCCATCCGCCCAGACAGCTTAGTCTACGAGCAGTACCTC. This gives the protein CAIRPDSLVYEQYL.

This sequence joins TRBV2 and TRBJ1-1; 10 bases are shared with TRBD1. Unmatched junction bases numbered 18, after V lost 11 bases and J lost 3 bases. Germline CDR1 and CDR2: SNHLY and FYNNEI. CDR3 length: 17 amino acids. CDR3 bases: TGTGCCGGAAGCCCGACAGGGGGCATCGTAGTGTACACTGAAGCTTTCTTT. This sequence encodes CAGSPTGGIVVYTEAFF.

This clonotype has at least ten counts. The chain recombines TRBV29-1 with TRBJ2-1; no firm D call. The germline V gene has CDR1 SQVTM and CDR2 ANQGSEA. The CDR3 sequence is 13 residues long. The V end lost 7 bases, the J end lost 7 bases, and 17 bases lay between the germline ends. The CDR3 is CSADRTGWNEQFF. CDR3 bases: TGCAGCGCCGATAGGACCGGGTGGAATGAGCAGTTCTTC.

This clonotype occurred a few times. V is TRBV2 and J is TRBJ2-2; perhaps D is TRBD1 or TRBD2 (5 bases each). This CDR3 contains 14 residues. Germline-derived CDR1 and CDR2 are SNHLY and FYNNEI. In DNA form, the CDR3 reads TGTGCTTCCGGGGCGTCTCCGAACACCGGGGAGCTGTTTTTT. The encoded protein is CASGASPNTGELFF.